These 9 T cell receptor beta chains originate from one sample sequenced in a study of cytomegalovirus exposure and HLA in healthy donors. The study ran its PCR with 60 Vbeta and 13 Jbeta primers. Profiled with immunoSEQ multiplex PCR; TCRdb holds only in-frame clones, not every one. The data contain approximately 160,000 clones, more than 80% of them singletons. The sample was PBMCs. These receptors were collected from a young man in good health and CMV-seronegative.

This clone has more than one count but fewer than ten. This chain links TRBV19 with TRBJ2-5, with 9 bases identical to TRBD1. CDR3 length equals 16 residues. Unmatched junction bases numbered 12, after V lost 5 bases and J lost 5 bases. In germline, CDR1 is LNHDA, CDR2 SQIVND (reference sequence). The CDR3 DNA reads TGTGCCAGTAGTGTGGGGACAGGGTTCAAGGGTGAGACCCAGTACTTC. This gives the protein CASSVGTGFKGETQYF.

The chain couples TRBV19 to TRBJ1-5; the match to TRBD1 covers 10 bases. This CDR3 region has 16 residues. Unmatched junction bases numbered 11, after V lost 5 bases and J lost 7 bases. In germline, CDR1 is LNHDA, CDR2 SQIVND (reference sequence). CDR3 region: CASSLLPGQGTQPQHF. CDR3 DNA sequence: TGTGCCAGTAGTTTACTACCGGGACAGGGGACCCAGCCCCAGCATTTT.

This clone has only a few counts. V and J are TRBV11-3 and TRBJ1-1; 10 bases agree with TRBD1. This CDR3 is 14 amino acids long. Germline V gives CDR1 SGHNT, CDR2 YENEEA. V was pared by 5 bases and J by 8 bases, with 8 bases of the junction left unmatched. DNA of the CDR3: TGTGCCAGCAGCATGACAGGGGGCTGGGGAGAAGCTTTCTTT. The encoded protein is CASSMTGGWGEAFF.

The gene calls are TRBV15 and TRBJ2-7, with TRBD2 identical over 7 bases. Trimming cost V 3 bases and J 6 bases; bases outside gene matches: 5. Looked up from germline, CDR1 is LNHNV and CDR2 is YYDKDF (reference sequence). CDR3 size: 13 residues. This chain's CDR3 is CATSSGGGTEQYF. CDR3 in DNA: TGTGCCACCAGCAGTGGGGGGGGTACCGAGCAGTACTTC. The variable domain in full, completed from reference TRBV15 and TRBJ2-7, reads DAMVIQNPRYQVTQFGKPVTLSCSQTLNHNVMYWYQQKSSQAPKLLFHYYDKDFNNEADTPDNFQSRRPNTSFCFLDIRSPGLGDTAMYLCATSSGGGTEQYFGPGTRLTVT.

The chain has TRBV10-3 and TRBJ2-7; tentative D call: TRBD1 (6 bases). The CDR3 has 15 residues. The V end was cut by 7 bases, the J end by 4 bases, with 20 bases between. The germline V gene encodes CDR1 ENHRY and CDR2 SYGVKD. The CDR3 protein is CAITNQGDRRYEQYF. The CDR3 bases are TGTGCCATCACTAACCAAGGCGACAGGAGGTACGAGCAGTACTTC.

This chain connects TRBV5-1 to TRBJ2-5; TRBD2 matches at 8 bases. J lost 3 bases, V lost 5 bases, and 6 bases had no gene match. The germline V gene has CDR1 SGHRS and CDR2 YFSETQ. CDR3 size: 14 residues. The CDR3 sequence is CASSRRGAEETQYF. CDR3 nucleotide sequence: TGCGCCAGCAGTAGGCGGGGGGCGGAAGAGACCCAGTACTTC.

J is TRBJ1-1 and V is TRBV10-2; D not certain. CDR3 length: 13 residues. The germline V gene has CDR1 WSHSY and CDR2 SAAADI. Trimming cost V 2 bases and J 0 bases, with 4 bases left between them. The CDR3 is CASSETVNTEAFF. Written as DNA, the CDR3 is TGCGCCAGCAGTGAGACAGTGAACACTGAAGCTTTCTTT.

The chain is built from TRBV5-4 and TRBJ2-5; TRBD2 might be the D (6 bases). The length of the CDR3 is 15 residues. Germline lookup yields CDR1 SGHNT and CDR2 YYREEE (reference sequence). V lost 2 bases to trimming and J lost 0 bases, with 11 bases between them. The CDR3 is CASSFSLANQETQYF. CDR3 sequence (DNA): TGTGCCAGCAGCTTCTCCCTAGCGAACCAAGAGACCCAGTACTTC.

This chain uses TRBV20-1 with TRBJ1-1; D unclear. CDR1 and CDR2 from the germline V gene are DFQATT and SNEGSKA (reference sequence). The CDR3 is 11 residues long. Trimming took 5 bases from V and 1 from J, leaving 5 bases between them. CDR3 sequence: CSAPRNTEAFF. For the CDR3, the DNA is TGCAGTGCTCCTCGGAACACTGAAGCTTTCTTT.